This TCR beta chain was captured by sequencing in a study of identifying expanded T cells in peripheral blood. The study's findings and limits: Roughly 1.2 clones differed between technical replicates, versus approximately 17 and 20 over time. Across healthy donors, higher total template counts meant significantly greater roughly 2-week count variance.

About this clone: Antigen specificity is unknown.

Trimming cost V 2 bases and J 2 bases; bases outside gene matches: 7. Germline V gene lookup returns CDR1 SGHAT and CDR2 FQNNGV. The CDR3 totals 16 residues. Collection occurred without any documented infections or immune events in donors. Measured with immunoSEQ multiplex PCR; TCRdb has only the in-frame clones, and not every one. Among 50,000 to 65,000 clones, under 85% were seen once, and the ten largest hold about 20%. The rearrangement links TRBV11-2 to TRBJ1-1; 8 bases match TRBD1. The clonotype was recovered from a person aged 18-70 years in good health. The sample consisted of blood. The CDR3 nucleotides read TGTGCCAGCAGCTTATTGACAGGGGTTCTTAACACTGAAGCTTTCTTT. This translates into CASSLLTGVLNTEAFF.